This T cell receptor beta chain stems from a study of CD8 T cells in Susac syndrome (dated by TCRdb to between 2018 and 2020). Regarding the complete study: Among the sequenced Susac syndrome patients, about six had clinically active disease and under ten were in clinical remission. At the time of blood withdrawal, Susac syndrome patients were either therapy-naive, taking corticosteroids (with some also receiving IVIg), or on IVIg alone. Whether CD8+ T cell activation and differentiation in Susac syndrome was antigen driven was tested using repertoire sequencing.

As regards this clonotype: The antigen it binds to is not known. Per-nucleotide qualities are absent, and no much larger clonotype sits a single base away.

The full study reports these points: The number of individuals in the TCR sequencing and HLA analysis was acknowledged as relatively small. In the CD4+ T cell repertoire of Susac syndrome patients, clonal expansion was not detected.

High-throughput TCR beta sequencing profiled peripheral blood CD8+ and CD4+ T cells from healthy donors, Susac syndrome patients and multiple sclerosis patients. The Susac syndrome patients fulfilled recently defined diagnostic criteria for either definite or probable disease. CD8+ TEMRA cells were enriched by FACS, while bulk CD8+ and CD4+ T cells were purified by magnetic negative isolation. Blood was collected in EDTA tubes and processed within 24 hours, with PBMCs isolated through density gradient centrifugation. PBMCs intended for TCR sequencing were cryopreserved in liquid nitrogen and thawed later in a water bath at 37 degrees C. The sorted or isolated CD4+, CD8+ and CD8+ TEMRA cells had a purity of 90% or higher. RNA was extracted using the RNeasy kit, and about 0.45 to 1 ug of the RNA was reverse transcribed with random hexamers. The immunoSEQ multiplex PCR assay, covering 54 Vbeta and 13 Jbeta segments, was used to amplify TCR beta CDR3 regions. PCR amplification bias was corrected using a synthetic template baseline for primer optimization and computational correction. The original methods were these. Reads were assigned to V, D and J genes according to IMGT and analyzed in immunoSEQ Analyzer, with only productive sequences retained. Clonality was computed as one minus Shannon entropy normalized by log2 of the number of productive unique sequences. Public and private clones were assessed among the 100 most prevalent clones of each patient and control. Clones were defined as Susac-specific when absent from the healthy and MS cohorts, from about 1,100 published viral clones and from other ImmuneACCESS disease sequences. TCRdb reprocessed the public reads (quality trimming at Q25 with fastp, clone calling with MiXCR) and kept in-frame beta chains. Rows with a matching CDR3 protein are joined into one entry that keeps the most common DNA and genes. TCRdb's processing, not the study's, gives the V and J calls here. The sample records 150,000 to 200,000 distinct CDR3 sequences, around 95% of which are singletons. The ten largest account for 0.075% to 0.1% of the sample.

The CDR3 spans 13 residues, from the cysteine through the phenylalanine. Only the CDR3 portion is preserved as DNA: 39 bases, with reading frame beginning at the first base. Trimming takes 1 base from V and 10 bases from J, and the germline ends sit 11 bases apart. The V and J genes are TRBV12-3 or TRBV12-4 and TRBJ2-1, with no confidently assigned D gene. This receptor was identified in a human donor with Susac syndrome. The sample consisted of CD4+ T cells from PBMCs. The CDR3 reads as follows: CASSLDGGSEQFF. The DNA is TGTGCCAGCAGTTTAGACGGCGGATCAGAGCAGTTCTTC.